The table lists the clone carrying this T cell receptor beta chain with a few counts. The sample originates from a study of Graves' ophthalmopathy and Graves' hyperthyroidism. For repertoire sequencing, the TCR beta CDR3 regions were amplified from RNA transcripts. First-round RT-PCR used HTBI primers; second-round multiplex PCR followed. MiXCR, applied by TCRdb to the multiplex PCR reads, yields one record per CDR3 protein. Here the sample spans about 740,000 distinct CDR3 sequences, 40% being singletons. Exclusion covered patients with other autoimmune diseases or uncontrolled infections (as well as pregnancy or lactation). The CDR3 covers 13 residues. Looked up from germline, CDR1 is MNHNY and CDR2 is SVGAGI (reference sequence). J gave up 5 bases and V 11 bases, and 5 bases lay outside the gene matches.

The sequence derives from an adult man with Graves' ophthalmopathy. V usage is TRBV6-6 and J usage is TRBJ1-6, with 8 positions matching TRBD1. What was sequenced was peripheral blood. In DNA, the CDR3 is TGTGCCTCCGGGACAGGAAATAATTCACCCCTCCACTTT. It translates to CASGTGNNSPLHF.